The T cell receptor beta chain described here comes from a study of T cell changes during pregnancy in multiple sclerosis. From germline, CDR1 is SGHRS and CDR2 YFSETQ. This CDR3 is 13 amino acids long. The germline V and J ends were trimmed by 3 bases and 4 bases, with 9 bases remaining between them. As for this clone: Different DNA sequences within this sample yield the same CDR3.

Profiled with immunoSEQ multiplex PCR; TCRdb holds only in-frame clones, not every one. This table holds tens of thousands of clones, 94% found once. The source material was peripheral blood, sampled in the third trimester of pregnancy. V usage is TRBV5-1 and J usage is TRBJ2-3; D gene unclear. The source is a female donor with multiple sclerosis, enrolled in a pregnancy study. CDR3 sequence: CASSYAVADTQYF. Here the CDR3 DNA reads TGCGCCAGCAGCTACGCAGTTGCAGATACGCAGTATTTT.